The clone carrying this TCR beta chain was recorded at least ten times. Its antigen is still unknown. TCRdb used MiXCR to reprocess the 5' RACE reads, holding one entry per CDR3 protein. The data show more than 650,000 distinct CDR3 sequences, with approximately 10% seen just once and about 0.49% held by the top ten. The data derive from a study of CD8 T cells in ankylosing spondylitis. The CDR3 consists of 13 residues. Trimming left V 2 bases short and J 3 bases short, with 8 bases between. Germline V lookup: CDR1 SQVTM, CDR2 ANQGSEA. The study's findings and limits: Disease-linked clones had a CD8+ phenotype and relatively low frequency in peripheral blood. Reportedly, significant enrichment of disease-linked clones occurred in matched ankylosing spondylitis synovial fluid. Blood of patients with ankylosing spondylitis appeared to be characterized by a TCR beta motif of eight or nine highly homologous variants.

This clonotype originated in a male donor with ankylosing spondylitis. V is TRBV29-1 and J is TRBJ2-1; possible D gene TRBD1, 6 bases. Sequenced: blood, either unsorted or a sorted T cell fraction (not recorded which). The CDR3 DNA is TGCAGCGTTGAATTGGACAGCTACAATGAGCAGTTCTTC. It yields the protein CSVELDSYNEQFF.